One and the same sample provided the 18 T cell receptor beta chains below, sequenced in a study of blood T cell repertoires in COVID-19. The data were produced by immunoSEQ multiplex PCR, yet TCRdb's version contains in-frame clones alone and is incomplete. Of just over 70,000 clones detected, roughly 89% appear once; the ten largest clones hold more than 7%. The sample comprised peripheral blood. The origin of the receptors is a human donor in a cohort sampled during active COVID-19.

The chain carries TRBV6-2 or TRBV6-3 and TRBJ1-1, with 7 bases identical to TRBD1. V lost 6 bases to trimming and J lost 7 bases; unmatched junction nucleotides: 14. CDR1 is MNHEY, CDR2 SVGEGT, per germline. The CDR3 length is 15 residues. CDR3 sequence (DNA): TGTGCCAGCAGCCCTCTTACGGGGACAGCTTTTGAAGCTTTCTTT. The encoded protein is CASSPLTGTAFEAFF.

The CDR3 spells CASSARTRGRGYTF. The DNA of the CDR3 is TGTGCCAGCAGCGCGCGGACCCGGGGTCGTGGCTACACCTTC. J is TRBJ1-2 and V is TRBV7-2; D remains unclear. The V and J ends lost 5 bases and 7 bases respectively, with 17 bases between them. The CDR3 extends over 14 amino acids. Germline V gives CDR1 SGHTA, CDR2 FQGNSA.

This chain connects TRBV28 to TRBJ1-4; unclear D gene. This CDR3 comprises 13 residues. V was cut by 5 bases and J by 8 bases, with 12 bases left in between. Looked up from germline, CDR1 is MDHEN and CDR2 is SYDVKM. This chain's CDR3 is CASSPLLREKLFF. The CDR3 DNA reads TGTGCCAGCAGTCCTCTATTACGGGAAAAACTGTTTTTT.

This chain links TRBV19 with TRBJ1-3, with TRBD1 as a possible D gene (5 bases). CDR1 and CDR2 from the germline V gene are LNHDA and SQIVND (reference sequence). The CDR3 is 18 residues long. V was shortened by 4 bases and J by 0 bases, with 19 bases between the two germline ends. The CDR3 sequence: CASSTTDRALTSGNTIYF. CDR3 in DNA: TGTGCCAGTAGTACTACTGACAGAGCCCTCACCTCTGGAAACACCATATATTTT.

This clone has just one count. The gene calls are TRBV9 and TRBJ2-7; D gene unclear. V was clipped by 0 bases and J by 0 bases, with 7 bases between them. The CDR3 runs 14 residues. Per the germline V gene, CDR1 is SGDLS and CDR2 is YYNGEE. CDR3 amino acids: CASSVAQFSYEQYF. CDR3 nucleotides: TGTGCCAGCAGCGTAGCACAATTCTCCTACGAGCAGTACTTC.

The chain has TRBV24-1 and TRBJ1-1; D uncertain. This CDR3 has 13 amino acids. Germline V gene lookup returns CDR1 KGHDR and CDR2 SFDVKD. V was shortened by 4 bases and J by 2 bases, with 7 bases between the two germline ends. The CDR3 loop reads CATSENSNTEAFF. The CDR3 DNA reads TGTGCCACCAGTGAGAACTCCAACACTGAAGCTTTCTTT.

This rearrangement joins TRBV25-1 to TRBJ2-7; no definite D call. CDR1 and CDR2 from the germline V gene are MGHDK and SYGVNS. Trimming took 1 base from V and 3 from J, leaving 10 bases between them. This CDR3 contains 14 residues. CDR3 sequence: CASSEFGVIYEQYF. CDR3 nucleotides: TGTGCCAGCAGTGAATTCGGAGTCATCTACGAGCAGTACTTC.

This rearrangement joins TRBV28 to TRBJ1-2; the D is unclear. Trimming removed 6 bases from V and 2 bases from J, with 13 bases in between. The CDR3 is 14 residues long. Germline CDR1 and CDR2: MDHEN and SYDVKM. Here the CDR3 reads CASRSREGNYGYTF. The CDR3 region has the DNA TGTGCCAGCAGGTCACGGGAAGGGAACTATGGCTACACCTTC.

A single count supports this clone. V and J are TRBV2 and TRBJ2-7, with D hard to call. Germline V gene lookup returns CDR1 SNHLY and CDR2 FYNNEI. The CDR3 runs to 13 residues. The germline V and J ends were trimmed by 4 bases and 0 bases, with 7 bases remaining between them. The CDR3 DNA reads TGTGCCAGCAGTGTATCGGTCTCCTACGAGCAGTACTTC. It codes for CASSVSVSYEQYF.

The chain combines TRBV7-9 with TRBJ1-1; D perhaps matches TRBD1 (6 bases). Germline V CDR1 and CDR2: SEHNR, FQNEAQ (reference sequence). This CDR3 is built from 18 residues. V was clipped by 7 bases and J by 2 bases, with 26 bases between them. In DNA form, the CDR3 reads TGTGCCAGCACCAGGATGACAGGACCAACGGATTCAAACACTGAAGCTTTCTTT. It yields the protein CASTRMTGPTDSNTEAFF.

The rearrangement links TRBV6-2 or TRBV6-3 to TRBJ1-4, with a possible D match to TRBD1 (5 bases). The ends were cut back, 0 bases at V and 8 bases at J, with 19 bases in the middle. CDR1 and CDR2 from the germline V gene are MNHEY and SVGEGT. The CDR3 length is 17 residues. The CDR3 is CASSYSFGGAMLEKLFF. The CDR3 DNA follows: TGTGCCAGCAGTTACTCGTTCGGGGGAGCTATGCTGGAAAAACTGTTTTTT.

A single count supports this clone. The rearrangement uses TRBV5-1 and TRBJ1-1; D may be TRBD1 (5 bases). This CDR3 spans 13 amino acids. Trimming pared 4 bases from V and 6 bases from J, leaving 13 bases between. Germline V CDR1 and CDR2: SGHRS, YFSETQ. In nucleotides, the CDR3 is TGCGCCAGCAGCCCCCTAGGAGGGGCTGAAGCTTTCTTT. It is translated as CASSPLGGAEAFF.

The chain uses TRBV4-3 and TRBJ1-3, with D unclear. Trimming pared 1 base from V and 3 bases from J, leaving 4 bases between. There are 13 residues in the CDR3. In germline, CDR1 is LGHNA, CDR2 YSLEER. The CDR3 sequence: CASSQGGGNTIYF. In DNA, the CDR3 is TGCGCCAGCAGCCAAGGAGGTGGAAACACCATATATTTT.

The chain recombines TRBV7-2 with TRBJ2-7, with 11 bases that match TRBD1. Germline V lookup: CDR1 SGHTA, CDR2 FQGNSA. This CDR3 contains 16 residues. V was clipped by 5 bases and J by 4 bases; unmatched bases: 10. CDR3 DNA: TGTGCCAGCAGCCTAAAGGGGACAGGGGGATCATACGAGCAGTACTTC. Its protein is CASSLKGTGGSYEQYF. The variable domain in full, completed from reference TRBV7-2 and TRBJ2-7, reads GAGVSQSPSNKVTEKGKDVELRCDPISGHTALYWYRQSLGQGLEFLIYFQGNSAPDKSGLPSDRFSAERTGGSVSTLTIQRTQQEDSAVYLCASSLKGTGGSYEQYFGPGTRLTVT.

The chain joins TRBV28 to TRBJ1-2; 7 bases align to TRBD1. The CDR3 loop spans 14 amino acids. The germline V gene encodes CDR1 MDHEN and CDR2 SYDVKM. V was clipped by 5 bases and J by 4 bases; unmatched bases: 7. The CDR3 sequence: CASSKGAPGYGYTF. CDR3 sequence (DNA): TGTGCCAGCAGTAAGGGGGCGCCGGGCTATGGCTACACCTTC.

This chain uses TRBV4-1 with TRBJ1-3; 8 nucleotides line up with TRBD1. Germline V gene sequence: CDR1 MGHRA, CDR2 YSYEKL. The ends lost 4 bases at V and 2 bases at J; junction bases unmatched: 4. The CDR3 contains 15 residues. The CDR3 sequence: CASSPDREAGNTIYF. CDR3 sequence (DNA): TGCGCCAGCAGCCCGGACAGGGAAGCTGGAAACACCATATATTTT.

The rearrangement joins TRBV6-1 to TRBJ1-1; the D is unclear. CDR3 length equals 15 residues. Germline V lookup: CDR1 MNHNS, CDR2 SASEGT. V was trimmed by 2 bases and J by 6 bases, leaving 16 bases between them. CDR3 nucleotide sequence: TGTGCCAGCAGTGAATACGGGGATCTGATATCTGAAGCTTTCTTT. It encodes CASSEYGDLISEAFF.

The V call is TRBV28, the J call TRBJ2-7; a possible D gene is TRBD2 (6 bases). Germline CDR1 reads MDHEN; CDR2 reads SYDVKM. The CDR3 has 16 residues. The V end lost 4 bases, the J end lost 0 bases, and 16 bases lay between the germline ends. This chain's CDR3 is CASSSGPIAVSYEQYF. In DNA, the CDR3 is TGTGCCAGCAGTTCCGGACCCATAGCGGTCTCCTACGAGCAGTACTTC.